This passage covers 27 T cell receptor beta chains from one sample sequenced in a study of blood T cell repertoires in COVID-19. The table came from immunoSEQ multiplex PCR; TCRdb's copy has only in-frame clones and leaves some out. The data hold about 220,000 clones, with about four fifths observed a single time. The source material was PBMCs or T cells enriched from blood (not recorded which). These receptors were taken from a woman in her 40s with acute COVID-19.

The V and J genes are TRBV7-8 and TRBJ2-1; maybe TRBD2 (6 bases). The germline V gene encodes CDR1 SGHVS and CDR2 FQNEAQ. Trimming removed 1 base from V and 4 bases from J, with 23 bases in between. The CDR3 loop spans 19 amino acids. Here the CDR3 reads CASSLGGTKVGGLYNEQFF. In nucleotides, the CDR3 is TGTGCCAGCAGCTTAGGCGGGACCAAGGTTGGGGGTTTGTACAATGAGCAGTTCTTC.

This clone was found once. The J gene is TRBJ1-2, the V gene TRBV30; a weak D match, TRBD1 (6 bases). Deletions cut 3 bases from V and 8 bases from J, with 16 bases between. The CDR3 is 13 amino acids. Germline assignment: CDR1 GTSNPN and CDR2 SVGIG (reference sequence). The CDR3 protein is CAWRDRGMQGYTF. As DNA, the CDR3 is TGTGCCTGGAGGGATAGGGGGATGCAAGGCTACACCTTC.

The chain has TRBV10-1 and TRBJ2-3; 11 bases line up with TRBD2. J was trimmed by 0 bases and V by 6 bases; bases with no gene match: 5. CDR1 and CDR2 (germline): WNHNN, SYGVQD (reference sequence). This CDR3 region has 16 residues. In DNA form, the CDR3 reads TGCGCCAGCAGCGAGGGGACTAGCGGTAGCACAGATACGCAGTATTTT. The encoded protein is CASSEGTSGSTDTQYF.

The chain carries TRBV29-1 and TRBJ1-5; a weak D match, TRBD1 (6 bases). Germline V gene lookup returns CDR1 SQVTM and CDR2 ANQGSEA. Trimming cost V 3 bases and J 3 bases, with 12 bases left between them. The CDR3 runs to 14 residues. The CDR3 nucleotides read TGCAGCGTTGAGGGGGCAGGGGACAATCAGCCCCAGCATTTT. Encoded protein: CSVEGAGDNQPQHF.

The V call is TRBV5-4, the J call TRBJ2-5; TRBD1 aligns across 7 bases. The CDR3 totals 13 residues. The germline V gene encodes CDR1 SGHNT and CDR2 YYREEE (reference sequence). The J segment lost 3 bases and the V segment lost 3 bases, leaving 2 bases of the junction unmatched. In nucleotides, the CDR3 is TGTGCCAGCAGCTCCGGGACAGAAGAGACCCAGTACTTC. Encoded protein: CASSSGTEETQYF. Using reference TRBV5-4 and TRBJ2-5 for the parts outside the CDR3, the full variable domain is ETGVTQSPTHLIKTRGQQVTLRCSSQSGHNTVSWYQQALGQGPQFIFQYYREEENGRGNFPPRFSGLQFPNYSSELNVNALELDDSALYLCASSSGTEETQYFGPGTRLLVL.

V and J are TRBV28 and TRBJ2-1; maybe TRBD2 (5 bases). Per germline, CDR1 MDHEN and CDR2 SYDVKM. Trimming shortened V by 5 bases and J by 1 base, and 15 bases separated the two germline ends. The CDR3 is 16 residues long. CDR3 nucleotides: TGTGCCAGCAGTGGATTAACGGGGAGTTCCTACAATGAGCAGTTCTTC. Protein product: CASSGLTGSSYNEQFF.

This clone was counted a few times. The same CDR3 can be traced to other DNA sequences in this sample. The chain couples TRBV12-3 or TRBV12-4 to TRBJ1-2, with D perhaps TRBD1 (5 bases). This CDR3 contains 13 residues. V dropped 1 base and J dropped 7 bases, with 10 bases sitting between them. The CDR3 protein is CASSLGQGGGYTF. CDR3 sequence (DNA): TGTGCCAGCAGTTTAGGGCAGGGAGGTGGCTACACCTTC.

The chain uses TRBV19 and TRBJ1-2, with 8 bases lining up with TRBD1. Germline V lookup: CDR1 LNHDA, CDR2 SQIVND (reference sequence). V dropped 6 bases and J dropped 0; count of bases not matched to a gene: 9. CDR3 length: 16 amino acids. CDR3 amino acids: CASSRLDRASNYGYTF. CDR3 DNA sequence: TGTGCCAGTAGCCGACTGGACAGGGCCTCTAACTATGGCTACACCTTC.

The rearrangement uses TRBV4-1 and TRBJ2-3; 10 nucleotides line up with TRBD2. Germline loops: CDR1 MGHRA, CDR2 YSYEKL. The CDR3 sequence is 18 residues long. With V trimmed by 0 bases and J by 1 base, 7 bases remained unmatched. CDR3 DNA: TGCGCCAGCAGCCAAGACCCAGCGGGGGGGCCTGGCACAGATACGCAGTATTTT. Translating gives CASSQDPAGGPGTDTQYF.

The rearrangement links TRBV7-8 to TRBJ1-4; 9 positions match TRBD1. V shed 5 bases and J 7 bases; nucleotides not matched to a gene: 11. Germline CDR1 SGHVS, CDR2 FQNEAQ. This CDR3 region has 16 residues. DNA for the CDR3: TGTGCCAGCAGCGTCCGGGAGGGACAGGGAGGTGAAAAACTGTTTTTT. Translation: CASSVREGQGGEKLFF.

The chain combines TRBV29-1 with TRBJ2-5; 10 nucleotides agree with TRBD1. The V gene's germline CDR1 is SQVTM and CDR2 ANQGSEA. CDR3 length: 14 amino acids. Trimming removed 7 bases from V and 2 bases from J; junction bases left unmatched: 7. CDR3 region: CSGRDRGLQETQYF. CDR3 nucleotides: TGCAGCGGCCGGGACAGGGGACTGCAAGAGACCCAGTACTTC.

The CDR3 DNA follows: TGTGCCAGCAGTGGGGACAGGGGGCCCTACGAGCAGTACTTC. Its protein product is CASSGDRGPYEQYF. The chain uses TRBV2 and TRBJ2-7, with TRBD1 matching 12 bases. The CDR3 is made up of 14 amino acids. V gave up 4 bases and J gave up 2 bases; unmatched junction bases: 0. Germline values: CDR1 SNHLY, CDR2 FYNNEI.

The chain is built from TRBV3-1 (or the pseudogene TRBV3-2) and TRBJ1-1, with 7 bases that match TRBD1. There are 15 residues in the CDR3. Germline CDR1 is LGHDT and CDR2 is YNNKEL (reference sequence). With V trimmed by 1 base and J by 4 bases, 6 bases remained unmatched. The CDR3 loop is CASSQVSAGGTEAFF. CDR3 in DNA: TGTGCCAGCAGCCAAGTCTCTGCAGGGGGCACTGAAGCTTTCTTT.

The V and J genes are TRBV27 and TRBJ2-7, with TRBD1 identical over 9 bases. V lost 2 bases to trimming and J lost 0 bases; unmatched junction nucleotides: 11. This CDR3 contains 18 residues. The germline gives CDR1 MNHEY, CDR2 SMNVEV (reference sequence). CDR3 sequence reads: CASSLRGQGDSSSYEQYF. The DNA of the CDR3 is TGTGCCAGCAGTTTAAGGGGACAGGGAGACTCGAGCTCCTACGAGCAGTACTTC.

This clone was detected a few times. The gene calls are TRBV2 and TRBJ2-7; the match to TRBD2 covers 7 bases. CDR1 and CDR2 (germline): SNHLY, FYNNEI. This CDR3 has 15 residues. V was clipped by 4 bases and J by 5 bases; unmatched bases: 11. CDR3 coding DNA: TGTGCCAGCAGTGTAGGCGGGAGCGGGTTCAACGAGCAGTACTTC. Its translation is CASSVGGSGFNEQYF.

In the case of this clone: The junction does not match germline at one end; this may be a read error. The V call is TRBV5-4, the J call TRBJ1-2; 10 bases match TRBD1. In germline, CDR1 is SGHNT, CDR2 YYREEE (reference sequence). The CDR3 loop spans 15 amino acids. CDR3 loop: CASSGRQGASYGYTF. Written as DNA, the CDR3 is TGTGCCAGCAGCGGGCGACAGGGGGCATCATATGGCTACACTTTC.

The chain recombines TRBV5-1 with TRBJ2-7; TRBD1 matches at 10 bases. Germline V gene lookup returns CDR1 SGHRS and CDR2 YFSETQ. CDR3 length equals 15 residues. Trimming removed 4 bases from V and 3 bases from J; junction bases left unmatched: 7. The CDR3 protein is CASSPGTGDRYEQYF. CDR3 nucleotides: TGCGCCAGCAGCCCAGGGACAGGGGACCGCTACGAGCAGTACTTC.

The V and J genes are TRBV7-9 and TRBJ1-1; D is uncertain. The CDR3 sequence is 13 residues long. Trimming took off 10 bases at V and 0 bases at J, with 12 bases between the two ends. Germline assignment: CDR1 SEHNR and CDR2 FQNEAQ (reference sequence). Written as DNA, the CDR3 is TGTGCCACCTCATACGGGATGAACACTGAAGCTTTCTTT. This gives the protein CATSYGMNTEAFF. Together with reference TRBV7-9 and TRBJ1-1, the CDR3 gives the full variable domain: DTGVSQNPRHKITKRGQNVTFRCDPISEHNRLYWYRQTLGQGPEFLTYFQNEAQLEKSRLLSDRFSAERPKGSFSTLEIQRTEQGDSAMYLCATSYGMNTEAFFGQGTRLTVV.

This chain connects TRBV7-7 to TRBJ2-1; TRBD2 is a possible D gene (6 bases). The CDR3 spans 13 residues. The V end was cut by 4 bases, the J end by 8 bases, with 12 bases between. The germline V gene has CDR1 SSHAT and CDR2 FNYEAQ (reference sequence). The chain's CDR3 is CASSSSTGDEQFF. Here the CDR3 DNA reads TGTGCCAGCAGCTCTAGTACGGGGGATGAGCAGTTCTTC.

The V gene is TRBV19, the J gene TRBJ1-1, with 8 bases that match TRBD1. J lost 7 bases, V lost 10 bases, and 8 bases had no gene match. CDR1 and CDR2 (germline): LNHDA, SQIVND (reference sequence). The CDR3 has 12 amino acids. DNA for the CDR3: TGTGCCACCACCGGACAGGGCGATGAAGCTTTCTTT. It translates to CATTGQGDEAFF.

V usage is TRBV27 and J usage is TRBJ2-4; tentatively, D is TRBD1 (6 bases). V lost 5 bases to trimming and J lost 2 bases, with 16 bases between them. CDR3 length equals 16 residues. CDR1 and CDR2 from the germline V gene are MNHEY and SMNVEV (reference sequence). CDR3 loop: CASSPDRSSPKNIQYF. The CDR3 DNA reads TGTGCCAGCAGTCCAGACAGGTCTAGCCCCAAAAACATTCAGTACTTC.

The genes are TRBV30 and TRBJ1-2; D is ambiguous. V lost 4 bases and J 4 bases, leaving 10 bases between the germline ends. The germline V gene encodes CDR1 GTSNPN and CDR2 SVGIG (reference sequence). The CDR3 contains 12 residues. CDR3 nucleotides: TGTGCCTGGATTAAAGGACTCTATGGCTACACCTTC. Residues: CAWIKGLYGYTF.

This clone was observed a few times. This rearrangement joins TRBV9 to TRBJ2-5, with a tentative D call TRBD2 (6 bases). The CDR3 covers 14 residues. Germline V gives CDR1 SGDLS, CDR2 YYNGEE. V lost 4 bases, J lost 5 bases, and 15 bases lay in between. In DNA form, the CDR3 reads TGTGCCAGCAGCCCTGGCGGGGCTGACGAGACCCAGTACTTC. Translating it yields CASSPGGADETQYF.

CDR3 bases: TGTGCCAGCACCTTAATCGGGACAGGGAAGGGTACGCAGTATTTT. Translating gives CASTLIGTGKGTQYF. The V and J genes are TRBV28 and TRBJ2-3, with 9 bases identical to TRBD1. The CDR3 has 15 residues. The germline V gene has CDR1 MDHEN and CDR2 SYDVKM. V shed 7 bases, J shed 8 bases, and the junction held 13 bases outside the gene matches.

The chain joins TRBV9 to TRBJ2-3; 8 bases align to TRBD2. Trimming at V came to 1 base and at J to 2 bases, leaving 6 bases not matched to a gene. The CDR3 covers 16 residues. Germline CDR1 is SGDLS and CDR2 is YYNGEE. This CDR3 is CASSVQSGRVTDTQYF. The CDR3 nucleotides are TGTGCCAGCAGCGTACAAAGCGGGAGAGTCACAGATACGCAGTATTTT.

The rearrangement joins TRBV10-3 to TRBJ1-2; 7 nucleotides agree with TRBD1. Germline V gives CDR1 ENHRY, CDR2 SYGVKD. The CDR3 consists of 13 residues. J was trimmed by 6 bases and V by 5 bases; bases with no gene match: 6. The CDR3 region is CAISPGQSHGYTF. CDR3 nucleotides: TGTGCCATCAGTCCGGGACAGTCCCATGGCTACACCTTC.

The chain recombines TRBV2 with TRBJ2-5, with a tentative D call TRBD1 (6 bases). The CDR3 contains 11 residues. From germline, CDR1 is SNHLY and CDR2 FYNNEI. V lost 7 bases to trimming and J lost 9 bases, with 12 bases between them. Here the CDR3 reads CASNGEGAQYF. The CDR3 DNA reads TGTGCCAGCAACGGAGAGGGGGCCCAGTACTTC.